This T cell receptor (beta chain) was found in a study of blood T cell repertoires in COVID-19. This clone appeared a single time. TCRdb keeps only in-frame clones here, not all; method: immunoSEQ multiplex PCR. The table lists roughly 400,000 clones, 80% to 90% of them singletons. The sequenced sample was PBMCs or T cells enriched from blood (not recorded which). The TCR comes from a man in his thirties or forties who had recovered from COVID-19.

The CDR3 nucleotides are TGTGCCAGCAGCCCCCCGCCCCCGGGACTCTATGGCTACACCTTC. It codes for CASSPPPPGLYGYTF. V and J are TRBV7-2 and TRBJ1-2, with D possibly matching TRBD1 (5 bases). Trimming removed 5 bases at V and 4 bases at J, with 17 bases between. CDR3 length equals 15 residues. Germline lookup yields CDR1 SGHTA and CDR2 FQGNSA.